This TCR beta chain was identified in a study of cytomegalovirus exposure and HLA in healthy donors. The germline V gene encodes CDR1 SGHKS and CDR2 YYEKEE (reference sequence). The CDR3 is 14 amino acids. Trimming took 5 bases from V and 14 from J, leaving 25 bases between them. In the PCR, 60 Vbeta and 13 Jbeta primers were used. Repertoires were generated with immunoSEQ multiplex PCR, while TCRdb's copy carries only in-frame clones and drops some. The table includes about 120,000 clones, 77% detected once. This clone was detected a few times. No antigen is known for it. Study outcomes and limitations: Follow-up analysis later connected one missense variant in DCLRE1C with trimming of TCR beta V- and J-genes. An observed cluster of highly shared sequence variants was recorded as a likely sequencing artifact. It was in a later analysis that TCR association rates were seen to vary by HLA locus, highest for DRB1 and lowest for HLA-C.

This TCR was sampled from a human donor in good health. The J gene is TRBJ1-2, the V gene TRBV5-5; TRBD1 might be the D (5 bases). The specimen was PBMCs. In DNA, the CDR3 is TGTGCCAGCAGTCTGGGACCTGGTGGGCCCGGGGGGACCTTC. As protein: CASSLGPGGPGGTF.